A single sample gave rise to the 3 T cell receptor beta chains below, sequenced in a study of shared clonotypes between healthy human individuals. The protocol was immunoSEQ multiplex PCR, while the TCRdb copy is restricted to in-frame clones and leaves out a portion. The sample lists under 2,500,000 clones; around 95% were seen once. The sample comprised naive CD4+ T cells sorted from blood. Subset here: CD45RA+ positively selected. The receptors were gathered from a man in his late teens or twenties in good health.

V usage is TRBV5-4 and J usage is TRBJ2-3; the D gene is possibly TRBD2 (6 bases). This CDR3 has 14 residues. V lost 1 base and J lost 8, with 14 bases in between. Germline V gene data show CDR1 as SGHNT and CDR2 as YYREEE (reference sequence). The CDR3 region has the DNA TGTGCCAGCAGCTTGCGACTAGTAGGGACTACGCAGTATTTT. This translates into CASSLRLVGTTQYF.

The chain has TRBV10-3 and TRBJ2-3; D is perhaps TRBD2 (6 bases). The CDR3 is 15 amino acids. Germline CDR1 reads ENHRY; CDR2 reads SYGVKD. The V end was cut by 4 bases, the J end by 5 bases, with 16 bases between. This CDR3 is CAISGGRGTGDTQYF. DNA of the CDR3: TGTGCCATCAGTGGAGGGCGGGGTACGGGAGATACGCAGTATTTT.

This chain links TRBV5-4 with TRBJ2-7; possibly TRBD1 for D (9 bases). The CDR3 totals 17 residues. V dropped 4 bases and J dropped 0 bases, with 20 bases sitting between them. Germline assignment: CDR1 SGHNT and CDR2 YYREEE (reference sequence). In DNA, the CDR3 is TGTGCCAGCAGCCCCCGGGGGGGACAGGGATCCTCCTACGAGCAGTACTTC. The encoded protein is CASSPRGGQGSSYEQYF.